The 13 T cell receptor beta chains below all came from one sample that was sequenced in a study of early T cells in non-severe SARS-CoV-2 infection. TCRdb itself ran the 5' RACE reads through MiXCR, one entry per CDR3 protein. The data hold over 45,000 distinct CDR3 sequences, with roughly 5.9% observed a single time. The specimen was whole blood. The receptors here all came from an adult who was a healthcare worker with PCR-confirmed SARS-CoV-2 infection or an uninfected control (not recorded which).

This clonotype was counted at least ten times. The chain employs TRBV18 and TRBJ2-1; TRBD2 matches 10 bases. Germline values: CDR1 KGHSH, CDR2 LQKENI. Trimming at V came to 3 bases and at J to 15 bases, leaving 8 bases not matched to a gene. CDR3 length: 13 amino acids. This CDR3 reads CASSPGSGRARFF. The CDR3, as DNA: TGTGCCAGCTCACCTGGAAGCGGGAGGGCCCGGTTCTTC.

This clonotype occurred many times. V gene TRBV11-3 combines with J gene TRBJ2-3, with 9 bases fitting TRBD1. V shed 1 base and J 5 bases; nucleotides not matched to a gene: 13. The CDR3 contains 18 residues. In germline, CDR1 is SGHNT, CDR2 YENEEA. CDR3 sequence: CASSLVATGTGYEDTQYF. The DNA of the CDR3 is TGTGCCAGCAGCTTAGTGGCCACCGGGACAGGGTACGAAGATACGCAGTATTTT.

Ten or more counts support this clonotype. J is TRBJ1-2 and V is TRBV19, with 10 bases fitting TRBD1. Per the germline V gene, CDR1 is LNHDA and CDR2 is SQIVND (reference sequence). The V and J ends lost 6 bases and 0 bases, in that order; junction bases with no gene match: 10. The CDR3 spans 17 residues. The CDR3, as DNA: TGTGCCAGTAGCTCCCGGGACAGGGGTCGGGCTAACTATGGCTACACCTTC. Amino acid sequence: CASSSRDRGRANYGYTF.

The sample holds many counts of this clonotype. The genes are TRBV12-3 or TRBV12-4 and TRBJ2-5; the D call may be TRBD1 or TRBD2 (6 bases each). The ends were cut back, 1 base at V and 2 bases at J, with 11 bases in the middle. This CDR3 comprises 15 residues. DNA for the CDR3: TGTGCCAGCAGTTTAGGGGGGGCTATACAAGAGACCCAGTACTTC. This encodes CASSLGGAIQETQYF.

This chain joins TRBV10-3 and TRBJ1-2; no firm D call. Germline CDR1 reads ENHRY; CDR2 reads SYGVKD. The CDR3 is made up of 16 amino acids. V shed 0 bases and J shed 2 bases, with 13 bases lying between them. The CDR3 coding sequence is TGTGCCATCAGTGAGTCGACGTTTGAACAGAACTATGGCTACACCTTC. This gives the protein CAISESTFEQNYGYTF.

This clonotype was picked up a small number of times. V and J are TRBV10-3 and TRBJ2-3; 10 bases match TRBD2. This CDR3 has 16 residues. Germline V gene data show CDR1 as ENHRY and CDR2 as SYGVKD. V dropped 4 bases and J dropped 0; count of bases not matched to a gene: 4. The CDR3 here is CAISGRLAGSTDTQYF. CDR3 sequence (DNA): TGTGCCATCAGTGGTCGACTAGCGGGTAGCACAGATACGCAGTATTTT.

This clonotype was detected many times. The chain carries TRBV6-6 and TRBJ1-2; TRBD1 might be the D (5 bases). Trimming took 10 bases from V and 8 from J, leaving 14 bases between them. The CDR3 runs 11 residues. CDR1 is MNHNY and CDR2 is SVGAGI in the germline V gene (reference sequence). The CDR3 region is CATGSDQGYTF. CDR3 sequence (DNA): TGTGCCACAGGGTCTGATCAGGGCTACACCTTC.

There are a few counts of this clonotype. The chain employs TRBV2 and TRBJ1-1; 11 bases agree with TRBD1. V shed 4 bases and J 6 bases; nucleotides not matched to a gene: 4. The CDR3 covers 14 residues. CDR1 SNHLY and CDR2 FYNNEI come from the germline V gene. The CDR3 DNA sequence: TGTGCCAGCAGTGGGGACAGGGGGATCGCTGAAGCTTTCTTT. Its translation is CASSGDRGIAEAFF. The variable domain in full, with the rest retrieved from reference TRBV2 and TRBJ1-1, is EPEVTQTPSHQVTQMGQEVILRCVPISNHLYFYWYRQILGQKVEFLVSFYNNEISEKSEIFDDQFSVERPDGSNFTLKIRSTKLEDSAMYFCASSGDRGIAEAFFGQGTRLTVV.

This clonotype was recorded at least ten times. This chain connects TRBV6-2 or TRBV6-3 to TRBJ1-5; the D gene is possibly TRBD1 (6 bases). The CDR3 spans 13 residues. The V end was cut by 6 bases, the J end by 4 bases, with 10 bases between. Germline V gives CDR1 MNHEY, CDR2 SVGEGT. The CDR3 is CASRTDSNQPQHF. In nucleotides, the CDR3 is TGTGCCAGCAGAACGGACAGTAATCAGCCCCAGCATTTT.

This clonotype appeared a few times. CDR3 residues: CSARDRARSRADTQYF. CDR3 DNA: TGCAGTGCTAGAGATAGGGCCAGGTCGCGGGCAGATACGCAGTATTTT. This chain connects TRBV20-1 to TRBJ2-3, with D perhaps matching TRBD2 (5 bases). Germline V gene lookup returns CDR1 DFQATT and CDR2 SNEGSKA (reference sequence). The CDR3 has 16 residues. V lost 0 bases, J lost 4 bases, and 17 bases lay in between.

This clonotype was counted a few times. As DNA, the CDR3 is TGCGCCAGCAGCTTGGCCCGGGGGGTCGGTGAAGCTTTCTTT. Translating it yields CASSLARGVGEAFF. This rearrangement joins TRBV5-1 to TRBJ1-1; perhaps TRBD1 as D (5 bases). Germline loops: CDR1 SGHRS, CDR2 YFSETQ. Between the trimmed V and J ends, which lost 0 bases and 7 bases, there was a span of 13 bases. There are 14 residues in the CDR3.

This clonotype has only a few counts. J is TRBJ2-1 and V is TRBV3-1; 7 positions agree with TRBD2. The germline gives CDR1 LGHDT, CDR2 YNNKEL (reference sequence). This CDR3 is 15 amino acids long. Trimming at V came to 4 bases and at J to 0 bases, leaving 3 bases not matched to a gene. The CDR3 here is CASSPGLDSYNEQFF. In DNA form, the CDR3 reads TGTGCCAGCAGCCCCGGACTAGACTCCTACAATGAGCAGTTCTTC.

This clonotype appeared many times. This chain connects TRBV7-2 to TRBJ2-1; 7 bases are a match to TRBD2. The CDR3 sequence is 16 residues long. The germline V gene encodes CDR1 SGHTA and CDR2 FQGNSA. J was trimmed by 1 base and V by 7 bases; bases with no gene match: 10. This chain's CDR3 is CASTPPRGVSYNEQFF. The CDR3 bases are TGTGCCAGCACTCCCCCCCGGGGGGTTTCCTACAATGAGCAGTTCTTC.